The 8 T cell receptor beta chains presented below share a single source sample, sequenced in a study of read filtering for tumor transcriptome and immune sequencing. Molecular barcoded adaptors covering alpha/delta and beta/gamma chains were used on approximately 400 ng RNA. TCRdb recomputed calls from the reads with MiXCR, one row per CDR3 protein. This table has 75,000 to 90,000 distinct CDR3 sequences, around an eighth appearing once. Material for sequencing was a population of CD138-negative cells sorted from bone marrow. These receptors were taken from a donor aged 40 or over with multiple myeloma.

In its sample, this clonotype was seen many times. The chain combines TRBV6-5 with TRBJ2-4, with D uncertain. Trimming left V 7 bases short and J 0 bases short, with 7 bases between. This CDR3 region has 13 residues. Germline V lookup: CDR1 MNHEY, CDR2 SVGAGI. As DNA, the CDR3 is TGTGCCAGCAAGGAACTAGCCAAAAACATTCAGTACTTC. It is translated as CASKELAKNIQYF.

This clonotype came up many times. The chain couples TRBV20-1 to TRBJ2-1; possibly TRBD1 for D (5 bases). The CDR3 sequence is 14 residues long. Trimming removed 6 bases from V and 6 bases from J, with 18 bases in between. Germline assignment: CDR1 DFQATT and CDR2 SNEGSKA (reference sequence). The CDR3 sequence: CSAITGAYSNEQFF. The CDR3 DNA reads TGCAGTGCGATCACAGGAGCCTACTCCAATGAGCAGTTCTTC.

This clonotype appeared a few times. This CDR3 fails to terminate in the conserved phenylalanine or tryptophan, so it likely reflects a read error. The limits of the CDR3 on the DNA are not certain, so only TCRdb's listed CDR3 is given. CDR3 protein: CATSGGPDSYNEQLY. This chain connects TRBV24-1 to TRBJ2-1; the table names TRBD1, a call not compared with the DNA. From germline, CDR1 is KGHDR and CDR2 SFDVKD. Both ends counted, the CDR3 spans 15 residues.

Comment on this clonotype: This likely comes from a read error, as the CDR3 has no conserved phenylalanine or tryptophan at its end. The V gene is TRBV6-2 or TRBV6-3, the J gene TRBJ2-1; weak D call: TRBD2 (6 bases). The CDR3 extends over 13 amino acids. Germline CDR1 MNHEY, CDR2 SVGEGT. CDR3 sequence reads: CHVGGTGSNEQFS. The CDR3 DNA is TGTCACGTCGGGGGAACGGGATCAAATGAGCAGTTCTCC.

The rearrangement links TRBV11-2 to TRBJ2-2, with 12 nucleotides matching TRBD2. V dropped 5 bases and J dropped 8; count of bases not matched to a gene: 12. The germline V gene has CDR1 SGHAT and CDR2 FQNNGV. CDR3 size: 17 residues. CDR3 nucleotides: TGTGCCAGCAGCGAGACTAGCGGGAGTCTAGTTACGGGGGAGCTGTTTTTT. The encoded protein is CASSETSGSLVTGELFF. Based on the CDR3 plus reference TRBV11-2 and TRBJ2-2, the full variable domain is EAGVAQSPRYKIIEKRQSVAFWCNPISGHATLYWYQQILGQGPKLLIQFQNNGVVDDSQLPKDRFSAERLKGVDSTLKIQPAKLEDSAVYLCASSETSGSLVTGELFFGEGSRLTVL.

This clonotype turned up a few times. Mismatch with germline at one junction end may stem from a read error. V is TRBV6-5 and J is TRBJ2-7; tentatively, D is TRBD2 (6 bases). The CDR3 extends over 13 amino acids. The V gene's germline CDR1 is MNHEY and CDR2 SVGAGI. The CDR3 bases are TGTGCCAGCAGTTACTCGCGGGGCTACGGGCAGTACTTC. Encoded protein: CASSYSRGYGQYF.

This clonotype was detected ten times or more. V and J are TRBV5-1 and TRBJ2-1; 7 nucleotides match TRBD2. The CDR3 contains 15 residues. The V segment lost 7 bases and the J segment 1 base; nucleotides outside the gene matches: 8. Germline V gene data show CDR1 as SGHRS and CDR2 as YFSETQ. For the CDR3, the DNA is TGCGCCAGCCAAAGCGGGGCGGCGTCCTACAATGAGCAGTTCTTC. Translation: CASQSGAASYNEQFF.

The chain couples TRBV2 to TRBJ1-2, with 7 bases that match TRBD1. The junction had 8 bases not matched to a gene; V was cut back by 6 bases and J by 4 bases. Germline V gene sequence: CDR1 SNHLY, CDR2 FYNNEI. This CDR3 is built from 14 residues. The CDR3 loop reads CASRAGTVIYGYTF. DNA for the CDR3: TGTGCCAGCAGGGCCGGGACAGTCATCTATGGCTACACCTTC. The variable domain in full, completed from reference TRBV2 and TRBJ1-2, reads EPEVTQTPSHQVTQMGQEVILRCVPISNHLYFYWYRQILGQKVEFLVSFYNNEISEKSEIFDDQFSVERPDGSNFTLKIRSTKLEDSAMYFCASRAGTVIYGYTFGSGTRLTVV.